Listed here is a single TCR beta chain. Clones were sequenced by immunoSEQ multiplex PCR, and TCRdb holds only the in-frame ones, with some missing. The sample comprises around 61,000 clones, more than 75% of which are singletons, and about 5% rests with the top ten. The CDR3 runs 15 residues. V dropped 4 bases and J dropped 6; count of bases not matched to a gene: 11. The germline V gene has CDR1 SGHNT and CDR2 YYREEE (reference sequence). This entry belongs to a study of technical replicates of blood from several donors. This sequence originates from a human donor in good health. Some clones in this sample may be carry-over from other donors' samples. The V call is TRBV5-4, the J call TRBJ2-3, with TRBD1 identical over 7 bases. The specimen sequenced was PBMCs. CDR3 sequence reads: CASSGSSTGLDTQYF. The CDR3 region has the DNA TGTGCCAGCAGCGGCAGCTCGACAGGGCTTGATACGCAGTATTTT. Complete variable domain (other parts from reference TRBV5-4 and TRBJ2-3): ETGVTQSPTHLIKTRGQQVTLRCSSQSGHNTVSWYQQALGQGPQFIFQYYREEENGRGNFPPRFSGLQFPNYSSELNVNALELDDSALYLCASSGSSTGLDTQYFGPGTRLTVL.